The T cell receptor (beta chain) under discussion was sequenced for a study of T cells after posttransplantation cyclophosphamide. Study-wide results and limits: Tissue-infiltrating T cells from skin or gut overlapped little with blood T cells. Recipient CMV seropositivity and CMV reactivation strongly tracked TRB clonality. Later post-transplant blood repertoires were often dominated by donor CD8+ memory clones.

This clone has at least ten counts. Its antigen remains unidentified. TCRdb's copy holds only in-frame clones and misses some; the assay was immunoSEQ multiplex PCR. Singletons are absent from the sample, which has about 38,000 clones. Peripheral blood was collected from the related graft donor on the marrow donation day. Material for sequencing was PBMCs. The TCR sequence derives from a man between 45 and 60 years old in good health, CMV-negative, and a related stem cell transplant donor.

The CDR3 coding sequence is TGCGCCAGCTCCGGACAGGGGACTGAAGCTTTCTTT. Translated: CASSGQGTEAFF. The chain uses TRBV5-1 and TRBJ1-1; 9 bases map to TRBD1. Germline assignment: CDR1 SGHRS and CDR2 YFSETQ. CDR3 length: 12 amino acids. V trimming: 7 bases; J trimming: 5 bases; junction bases outside the gene matches: 3.